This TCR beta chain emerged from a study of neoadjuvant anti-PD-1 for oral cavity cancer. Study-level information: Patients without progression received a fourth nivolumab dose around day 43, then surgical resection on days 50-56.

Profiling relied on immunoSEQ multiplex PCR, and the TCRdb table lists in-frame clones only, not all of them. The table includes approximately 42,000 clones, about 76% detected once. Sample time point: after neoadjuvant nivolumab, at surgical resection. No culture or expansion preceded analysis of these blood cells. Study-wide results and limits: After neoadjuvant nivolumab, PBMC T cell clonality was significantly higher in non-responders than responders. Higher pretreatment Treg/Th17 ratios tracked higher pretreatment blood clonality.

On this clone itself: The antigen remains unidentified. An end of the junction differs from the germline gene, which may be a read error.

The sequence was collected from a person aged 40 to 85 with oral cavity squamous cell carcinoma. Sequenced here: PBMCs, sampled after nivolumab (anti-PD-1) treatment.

Written as DNA, the CDR3 is TGTGCCAGCAGTTTCAATTACGTGCAGTACTTC. It is translated as CASSFNYVQYF. The V call is TRBV6-1, the J call TRBJ2-7; D gene ambiguous. The CDR3 contains 11 residues. Per germline, CDR1 MNHNS and CDR2 SASEGT.